This is a list of T cell receptor beta chains from one sample in a study of blood T cell repertoires in COVID-19. Libraries were prepared by immunoSEQ multiplex PCR; TCRdb keeps only in-frame clonotypes and omits some of them. The sample consists of fewer than 350,000 clones, approximately 86% of them appearing once. The material sequenced was peripheral blood. The receptors derive from a woman aged 30 to 39 who had recovered from COVID-19. CDR3s include the opening cysteine and the closing phenylalanine or tryptophan. A D gene is named only where the DNA matches it firmly. The size field is filled for only some rows; it gives once, few, many or a size class.

size: -; V: TRBV6-2/TRBV6-3; J: TRBJ2-3; D: TRBD2; CDR3: CASSYPSGGSTDTQYF; DNA: TGTGCCAGCAGTTACCCTAGCGGGGGGAGCACAGATACGCAGTATTTT
size: -; V: TRBV28; J: TRBJ2-3; D: -; CDR3: CASSFTGVSTDTQYF; DNA: TGTGCCAGCAGTTTCACGGGGGTTAGCACAGATACGCAGTATTTT
size: -; V: TRBV11-2; J: TRBJ2-1; D: -; CDR3: CASNGAQGISYNEQFF; DNA: TGTGCCAGCAATGGGGCGCAGGGGATATCATACAATGAGCAGTTCTTC
size: -; V: TRBV7-9; J: TRBJ2-7; D: -; CDR3: CASSLAGNTYEQYF; DNA: TGTGCCAGCAGCTTAGCCGGGAACACCTACGAGCAGTACTTC
size: -; V: TRBV24-1; J: TRBJ2-2; D: -; CDR3: CATSETGFSTGELFF; DNA: TGTGCCACCAGTGAGACAGGTTTTTCGACCGGGGAGCTGTTTTTT
size: -; V: TRBV19; J: TRBJ2-2; D: TRBD2; CDR3: CASSIRLAGGSGTGELFF; DNA: TGTGCCAGTAGTATACGACTAGCGGGCGGGTCCGGCACCGGGGAGCTGTTTTTT
size: -; V: TRBV7-9; J: TRBJ1-4; D: -; CDR3: CASSFRGGKEKLFF; DNA: TGTGCCAGCAGCTTCAGGGGAGGGAAGGAAAAACTGTTTTTT
size: -; V: TRBV29-1; J: TRBJ1-1; D: -; CDR3: CSVSILNTEAFF; DNA: TGCAGCGTTTCTATCCTCAACACTGAAGCTTTCTTT
size: -; V: TRBV28; J: TRBJ2-1; D: TRBD2; CDR3: CASTSGLYNEQFF; DNA: TGTGCCAGTACTAGCGGCCTATACAATGAGCAGTTCTTC
size: -; V: TRBV7-9; J: TRBJ2-1; D: -; CDR3: CASSLGAGFYNEQFF; DNA: TGTGCCAGCAGCTTAGGGGCAGGGTTTTACAATGAGCAGTTCTTC
size: -; V: TRBV5-6; J: TRBJ1-2; D: -; CDR3: CASSLRGGKDGYTF; DNA: TGTGCCAGCAGCTTGAGGGGCGGTAAGGATGGCTACACCTTC
size: -; V: TRBV7-7; J: TRBJ1-2; D: TRBD1; CDR3: CASRAGTGMLFYGYTF; DNA: TGTGCTAGCAGAGCCGGGACAGGGATGCTTTTTTATGGCTACACCTTC
size: once; V: TRBV28; J: TRBJ1-3; D: -; CDR3: CASMHSPSGNTIYF; DNA: TGTGCCAGCATGCACTCGCCCTCCGGAAACACCATATATTTT
size: -; V: TRBV7-8; J: TRBJ2-1; D: TRBD2; CDR3: CASSTRPRGGYNEQFF; DNA: TGTGCCAGCAGCACCCGCCCCCGGGGGGGGTACAATGAGCAGTTCTTC
size: -; V: TRBV3-1/TRBV3-2; J: TRBJ2-5; D: TRBD1; CDR3: CASSQSSMGTGGSETQYF; DNA: TGTGCCAGCAGCCAAAGCTCGATGGGGACAGGGGGCTCGGAGACCCAGTACTTC
size: -; V: TRBV12-5; J: TRBJ2-5; D: -; CDR3: CACSNDGEETQYF; DNA: TGTGCTTGCAGTAATGATGGAGAGGAGACCCAGTACTTC
size: once; V: TRBV5-6; J: TRBJ2-3; D: -; CDR3: CASRRPGTDTQYF; DNA: TGTGCCAGCAGACGGCCAGGAACAGATACGCAGTATTTT
size: -; V: TRBV25-1; J: TRBJ2-5; D: -; CDR3: CASSSSPLETQYF; DNA: TGTGCCAGCAGTTCTAGTCCCCTAGAGACCCAGTACTTC